The entry below describes one TCR beta chain. The CDR3 consists of 17 residues. V was pared by 3 bases and J by 3 bases, with 19 bases between. CDR1 LNHDA and CDR2 SQIVND come from the germline V gene (reference sequence). These data come from a study of blood T cell repertoires in COVID-19. Study as a whole: Samples representing acute and convalescent COVID-19 were sourced from the United States, Italy and Spain. T cells, B-cell-depleted T cells, or PBMCs provided the cDNA or gDNA that served as material.

As processed by the authors: It was from reference gene primer amplification that nucleated cell counts were estimated. Profiling relied on immunoSEQ multiplex PCR, and the TCRdb table lists in-frame clones only, not all of them. V and J calls and clone size are as listed in that table; D and trimming were resolved from the DNA. This table has roughly 430,000 clones, around nine tenths appearing once. The specimen was PBMCs or T cells enriched from blood (not recorded which). This receptor was taken from a woman in her late teens or twenties who had been exposed to COVID-19. V is TRBV19 and J is TRBJ2-3; possible D gene TRBD2, 6 bases. The CDR3 loop reads CASSMQGYIAGTDTQYF. In DNA, the CDR3 is TGTGCCAGTAGTATGCAGGGTTATATTGCGGGGACAGATACGCAGTATTTT.